Below are 17 T cell receptor beta chains sequenced from a single sample in a study of regulatory T cells in long-lasting Graves disease. Specified time point: newly diagnosed GD, antithyroid drugs for less than 3 months. TCR sequences were obtained from RNA taken from PBMCs. TCR beta libraries were built with iRepertoire HTBI primers and Arm-PCR of CDR3 regions. TCRdb reprocessed the multiplex PCR reads with MiXCR, giving one entry per CDR3 protein. The table includes under 400,000 distinct CDR3 sequences, 16% detected once. These data also formed part of another study, on T cells in Graves' hyperthyroidism and ophthalmopathy.

The source was peripheral blood mononuclear cells (PBMCs), collected at new diagnosis, from a patient treated with antithyroid drugs. The receptors stem from a man aged 35 to 55 with Graves disease.

V and J are TRBV29-1 and TRBJ2-4; 11 positions agree with TRBD2. Trimming removed 6 bases from V and 8 bases from J; junction bases left unmatched: 12. CDR3 length: 15 amino acids. The germline V gene has CDR1 SQVTM and CDR2 ANQGSEA. CDR3 loop: CSVLGLAGGSDIQYF. CDR3 coding DNA: TGCAGCGTCCTCGGTCTAGCGGGGGGCTCAGACATTCAGTACTTC.

A few counts support this clonotype. The chain uses TRBV29-1 and TRBJ2-3, with a weak D call TRBD1 (6 bases). This CDR3 comprises 14 residues. Per the germline V gene, CDR1 is SQVTM and CDR2 is ANQGSEA. Trimming took 5 bases from V and 6 from J, leaving 18 bases between them. CDR3 nucleotide sequence: TGCAGCGTTAACCAGGACAGAGCTCAGGATACGCAGTATTTT. Translated, it gives CSVNQDRAQDTQYF.

This clonotype was observed once. This chain links TRBV3-1 with TRBJ2-5; TRBD2 might be the D (6 bases). The germline V gene encodes CDR1 LGHDT and CDR2 YNNKEL (reference sequence). V lost 1 base and J lost 9, with 15 bases in between. This CDR3 contains 14 residues. The CDR3 reads CASSQGTSGGPQYF. Here the CDR3 DNA reads TGTGCCAGCAGCCAAGGGACCAGTGGAGGGCCCCAGTACTTC.

With regard to this clonotype: A much larger clone lies a single base off, so this may be a read error. This sequence joins TRBV7-2 and TRBJ1-1, with D hard to call. This CDR3 region has 15 residues. Germline V gene sequence: CDR1 SGHTA, CDR2 FQGNSA. Trimming left V 1 base short and J 3 bases short, with 12 bases between. The chain's CDR3 is CASSLVAGEDTEAFF. CDR3 nucleotide sequence: TGTGCCAGCAGCTTAGTAGCTGGGGAGGACACTGAAGCTTTCTTT.

This clonotype was seen ten or more times. This chain links TRBV7-2 with TRBJ2-3; 11 bases fit TRBD2. V dropped 4 bases and J dropped 4; count of bases not matched to a gene: 4. CDR1 is SGHTA and CDR2 is FQGNSA in the germline V gene. The CDR3 is 15 residues long. The CDR3 loop reads CASSSLAGAPDTQYF. The CDR3 DNA reads as TGTGCCAGCAGCTCACTAGCGGGGGCCCCAGATACGCAGTATTTT.

This clonotype was detected only a few times. The gene calls are TRBV4-2 and TRBJ1-1, with D possibly being TRBD1 (6 bases). The CDR3 is 15 amino acids. The V end was cut by 0 bases, the J end by 5 bases, with 13 bases between. Per the germline V gene, CDR1 is LGHNA and CDR2 is YNFKEQ. The CDR3 reads CASSQEGGAGTEAFF. DNA of the CDR3: TGTGCCAGCAGCCAAGAGGGGGGGGCGGGAACTGAAGCTTTCTTT.

This clonotype was found a few times. This chain joins TRBV4-3 and TRBJ2-5, with no clear D. The V gene lost 1 base and the J gene lost 4 bases, with 7 bases spanning the gap. This CDR3 is built from 13 residues. Germline CDR1 and CDR2: LGHNA and YSLEER. In nucleotides, the CDR3 is TGCGCCAGCAGCCAAGCGCCAGGAGAGACCCAGTACTTC. This codes for CASSQAPGETQYF.

This clonotype has a handful of counts. The rearrangement uses TRBV12-3 or TRBV12-4 and TRBJ2-3, with TRBD1 matching over 9 bases. V gave up 6 bases and J gave up 4 bases; unmatched junction bases: 8. CDR3 length: 15 residues. CDR3 protein: CASRPGTGLADTQYF. For the CDR3, the DNA is TGTGCCAGCAGACCTGGGACAGGGTTGGCAGATACGCAGTATTTT.

The rearrangement links TRBV7-8 to TRBJ1-1, with D uncertain. The V gene lost 5 bases and the J gene lost 3 bases, with 13 bases spanning the gap. Looked up from germline, CDR1 is SGHVS and CDR2 is FQNEAQ. CDR3 length: 14 residues. The CDR3 sequence: CASSPQWGDTEAFF. DNA for the CDR3: TGTGCCAGCAGCCCACAGTGGGGAGACACTGAAGCTTTCTTT.

This clonotype showed up just a few times. This rearrangement joins TRBV5-1 to TRBJ1-2, with D tentatively TRBD1 (6 bases). The CDR3 extends over 15 amino acids. CDR1 is SGHRS, CDR2 YFSETQ, per germline. Trimming shortened V by 6 bases and J by 1 base, and 16 bases separated the two germline ends. The CDR3 nucleotides are TGCGCCAGCAACTGGGGGCAGGGGAGTAACTATGGCTACACCTTC. Encoded protein: CASNWGQGSNYGYTF. Full variable domain (remainder filled in from reference TRBV5-1 and TRBJ1-2): KAGVTQTPRYLIKTRGQQVTLSCSPISGHRSVSWYQQTPGQGLQFLFEYFSETQRNKGNFPGRFSGRQFSNSRSEMNVSTLELGDSALYLCASNWGQGSNYGYTFGSGTRLTVV.

The chain has TRBV7-2 and TRBJ2-3; 8 nucleotides match TRBD2. The germline CDR1 and CDR2 sequences are SGHTA and FQGNSA. The CDR3 is made up of 15 amino acids. Trimming removed 6 bases from V and 0 bases from J; junction bases left unmatched: 5. The CDR3 nucleotides are TGTGCCAGCAGGCGACGGGGGGGTAGCACAGATACGCAGTATTTT. Translated: CASRRRGGSTDTQYF.

This clonotype was detected ten times or more. This chain uses TRBV12-3 or TRBV12-4 with TRBJ2-3; possibly TRBD1 or TRBD2 for D (5 bases each). The V and J ends lost 4 bases and 8 bases respectively, with 10 bases between them. The CDR3 spans 12 residues. The CDR3 loop reads CASSSFGGTQYF. Written as DNA, the CDR3 is TGTGCCAGCAGTTCCTTTGGGGGTACGCAGTATTTT.

This clonotype was seen many times. The chain has TRBV20-1 and TRBJ2-6, with D uncertain. V lost 0 bases, J lost 2 bases, and 8 bases lay in between. Per germline, CDR1 DFQATT and CDR2 SNEGSKA (reference sequence). The CDR3 extends over 15 amino acids. CDR3 in amino acids: CSARDGRAGANVLTF. The CDR3 DNA reads TGCAGTGCTAGAGACGGTCGCGCTGGGGCCAACGTCCTGACTTTC.

This clonotype occurred once. A far more abundant clone sits one base away, making this likely a read error. This chain joins TRBV2 and TRBJ2-1; the D gene is possibly TRBD1 (8 bases). The CDR3 has 15 amino acids. V lost 2 bases and J 10 bases, leaving 18 bases between the germline ends. Germline V gene lookup returns CDR1 SNHLY and CDR2 FYNNEI. The CDR3 protein is CASSEMTDRDYEQFF. CDR3 nucleotides: TGTGCCAGCAGTGAAATGACGGACAGGGACTACGAGCAGTTCTTC.

The chain uses TRBV7-9 and TRBJ1-1; D is uncertain. The germline V gene encodes CDR1 SEHNR and CDR2 FQNEAQ (reference sequence). V lost 5 bases, J lost 5 bases, and 9 bases lay in between. This CDR3 is built from 12 residues. In DNA form, the CDR3 reads TGTGCCAGCAGCAACCTAGAAACTGAAGCTTTCTTT. It translates to CASSNLETEAFF.

This clonotype was recorded at least ten times. The rearrangement joins TRBV11-2 to TRBJ1-1; no definite D call. Trimming removed 5 bases from V and 5 bases from J, with 6 bases in between. CDR3 length: 11 residues. Germline values: CDR1 SGHAT, CDR2 FQNNGV. CDR3: CASSRRTEAFF. The CDR3 nucleotides are TGTGCCAGCAGCCGTAGGACTGAAGCTTTCTTT.

The table lists this clonotype with many counts. The V gene is TRBV2, the J gene TRBJ1-1, with D possibly being TRBD1 (5 bases). Germline V gene lookup returns CDR1 SNHLY and CDR2 FYNNEI. The CDR3 is 13 residues long. Trimming took off 9 bases at V and 0 bases at J, with 11 bases between the two ends. CDR3 amino acids: CARQEAMNTEAFF. Here the CDR3 DNA reads TGTGCCAGACAGGAGGCCATGAACACTGAAGCTTTCTTT.